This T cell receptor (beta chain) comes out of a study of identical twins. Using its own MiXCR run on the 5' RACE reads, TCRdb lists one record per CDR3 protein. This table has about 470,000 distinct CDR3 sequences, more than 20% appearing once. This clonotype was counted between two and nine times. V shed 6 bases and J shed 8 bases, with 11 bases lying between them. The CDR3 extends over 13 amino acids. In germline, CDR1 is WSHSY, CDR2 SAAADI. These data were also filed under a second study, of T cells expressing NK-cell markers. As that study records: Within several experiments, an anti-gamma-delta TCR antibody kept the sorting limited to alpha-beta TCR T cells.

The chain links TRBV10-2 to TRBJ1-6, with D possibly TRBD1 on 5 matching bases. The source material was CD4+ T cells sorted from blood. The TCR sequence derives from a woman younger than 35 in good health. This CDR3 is CASSIQDDSPLHF. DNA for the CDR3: TGCGCCAGCAGCATACAGGACGATTCACCCCTCCACTTT.